One sample yielded the 30 T cell receptor beta chains listed below, sequenced in a study of cytomegalovirus exposure and HLA in healthy donors. Primers for the PCR totalled 60 Vbeta and 13 Jbeta. Method: immunoSEQ multiplex PCR; TCRdb's copy keeps in-frame clones and lacks some. This repertoire shows roughly 190,000 clones, roughly 73% found once; its top ten account for 1.8%. The sequenced sample consisted of PBMCs. The receptors were sampled from a young woman in good health and CMV-seronegative.

The V gene is TRBV7-8, the J gene TRBJ2-5; no definite D call. The J call is doubtful: the DNA matches TRBJ2-7 better. This CDR3 spans 15 amino acids. Germline V lookup: CDR1 SGHVS, CDR2 FQNEAQ. The CDR3 spells CASSLNPRLPYEQYF. DNA for the CDR3: TGTGCCAGCAGCTTGAATCCCAGGCTGCCCTACGAGCAGTACTTC.

This chain joins TRBV19 and TRBJ2-1, with 11 bases that match TRBD2. CDR1 is LNHDA and CDR2 is SQIVND in the germline V gene (reference sequence). The J segment lost 8 bases and the V segment lost 7 bases, leaving 7 bases of the junction unmatched. The CDR3 is 14 residues long. The CDR3 sequence is CASKTSGGTDEQFF. The CDR3 DNA sequence: TGTGCCAGTAAAACTAGCGGGGGTACGGATGAGCAGTTCTTC.

This clone was seen only once. CDR3 coding DNA: TGTGCCAGCGGAGGTAGCGATACGCAGTATTTT. Protein sequence: CASGGSDTQYF. This chain uses TRBV19 with TRBJ2-3, with a possible D match to TRBD2 (5 bases). The V gene lost 9 bases and the J gene lost 6 bases, with 10 bases spanning the gap. Per germline, CDR1 LNHDA and CDR2 SQIVND (reference sequence). CDR3 length equals 11 residues.

The chain joins TRBV19 to TRBJ2-3, with D possibly being TRBD1 (6 bases). The CDR3 is 13 amino acids. In germline, CDR1 is LNHDA, CDR2 SQIVND (reference sequence). V dropped 5 bases and J dropped 3 bases, with 9 bases sitting between them. CDR3 nucleotide sequence: TGTGCCAGTAGTTTCGACAGGACAGATACGCAGTATTTT. Translating it yields CASSFDRTDTQYF.

The V and J genes are TRBV19 and TRBJ1-2, with 10 bases matching TRBD1. The germline V gene has CDR1 LNHDA and CDR2 SQIVND (reference sequence). The CDR3 is 22 amino acids. J lost 0 bases, V lost 7 bases, and 26 bases had no gene match. The CDR3 DNA reads TGTGCCAGTACCGCTCTGAAGGACAGGGGGTATTCCCCAACGCTAGCTAACTATGGCTACACCTTC. It yields the protein CASTALKDRGYSPTLANYGYTF.

The chain joins TRBV19 to TRBJ2-1, with 9 bases fitting TRBD1. The germline CDR1 and CDR2 sequences are LNHDA and SQIVND (reference sequence). The CDR3 has 17 residues. Trimming at V came to 2 bases and at J to 7 bases, leaving 12 bases not matched to a gene. CDR3 loop: CASSILGAGQGWNEQFF. The DNA for the CDR3 is TGTGCCAGTAGTATATTGGGCGCGGGACAGGGTTGGAATGAGCAGTTCTTC. The full variable domain, its missing parts supplied by reference TRBV19 and TRBJ2-1, is DGGITQSPKYLFRKEGQNVTLSCEQNLNHDAMYWYRQDPGQGLRLIYYSQIVNDFQKGDIAEGYSVSREKKESFPLTVTSAQKNPTAFYLCASSILGAGQGWNEQFFGPGTRLTVL.

The chain uses TRBV6-1 and TRBJ2-5; possibly TRBD2 for D (6 bases). Trimming shortened V by 4 bases and J by 2 bases, and 14 bases separated the two germline ends. This CDR3 has 15 amino acids. Germline lookup yields CDR1 MNHNS and CDR2 SASEGT. CDR3 in amino acids: CASSVTGGKQETQYF. The CDR3 DNA sequence: TGTGCCAGCAGTGTGACTGGCGGGAAGCAAGAGACCCAGTACTTC.

DNA of the CDR3: TGCGCCAGCAGCTTGAGGCAGGGGGCGTTCGAGCAGTACTTC. Its translation: CASSLRQGAFEQYF. V usage is TRBV5-1 and J usage is TRBJ2-7; 8 bases match TRBD1. V lost 1 base to trimming and J lost 6 bases; unmatched junction nucleotides: 6. The germline V gene encodes CDR1 SGHRS and CDR2 YFSETQ. CDR3 length: 14 amino acids.

V and J are TRBV5-1 and TRBJ2-3; TRBD2 agrees at 11 bases. This CDR3 comprises 19 residues. The germline CDR1 and CDR2 sequences are SGHRS and YFSETQ. V lost 2 bases and J lost 1; bases outside the gene matches: 12. The CDR3 DNA follows: TGCGCCAGCAGCTTACCGATAACCCCGACTAGCGGGGGCACAGATACGCAGTATTTT. This encodes CASSLPITPTSGGTDTQYF.

In this sample, this clone turned up a few times. The chain links TRBV5-4 to TRBJ1-1; tentative D call: TRBD1 (5 bases). There are 14 residues in the CDR3. Between the trimmed V and J ends, which lost 5 bases and 4 bases, there was a span of 15 bases. Per germline, CDR1 SGHNT and CDR2 YYREEE (reference sequence). CDR3 nucleotides: TGTGCCAGCAGTCACTCTCCGGGGGGCACTGAAGCTTTCTTT. Translated, it gives CASSHSPGGTEAFF.

V usage is TRBV25-1 and J usage is TRBJ2-7, with TRBD2 matching over 7 bases. Looked up from germline, CDR1 is MGHDK and CDR2 is SYGVNS. Trimming cost V 3 bases and J 1 base; bases outside gene matches: 6. The CDR3 extends over 15 amino acids. The CDR3 DNA sequence: TGTGCCAGCAGTGATGGGGGGGTCTCATCCTACGAGCAGTACTTC. Amino acids: CASSDGGVSSYEQYF.

This sequence joins TRBV4-1 and TRBJ1-6; D ambiguous. Per the germline V gene, CDR1 is MGHRA and CDR2 is YSYEKL. The CDR3 sequence is 15 residues long. Trimming stripped 4 bases from V and 11 bases from J, with 18 bases between. The CDR3 reads CASSLPLQRVTPLHF. In DNA form, the CDR3 reads TGCGCCAGCAGCCTCCCTCTTCAACGGGTGACACCCCTCCACTTT.

Remarks on this clone: One junction end disagrees with the germline gene, perhaps due to a read error. The chain recombines TRBV6-1 with TRBJ2-7; D possibly corresponds to TRBD1 (6 bases). Germline values: CDR1 MNHNS, CDR2 SASEGT. This CDR3 spans 12 amino acids. The DNA for the CDR3 is TGTGCCAGCAGTGACGAAGGACAGTTTCATCATTTC. It yields the protein CASSDEGQFHHF.

The rearrangement uses TRBV11-2 and TRBJ2-4; 8 bases map to TRBD2. J gave up 5 bases and V 8 bases, and 2 bases lay outside the gene matches. In germline, CDR1 is SGHAT, CDR2 FQNNGV. This CDR3 is built from 12 residues. The CDR3 nucleotides are TGTGCCAGCTCCGGGGGGGAAAACATTCAGTACTTC. Amino acids: CASSGGENIQYF.

This clone came up a few times. The chain employs TRBV7-3 and TRBJ1-1, with D uncertain. CDR3 size: 15 residues. With 1 base removed from V and 1 base from J, the gap between germline ends came to 10 bases. Germline values: CDR1 SGHTA, CDR2 FQGTGA. The CDR3 bases are TGTGCCAGCAGCTTAATGGCGGATGGGAACACTGAAGCTTTCTTT. Translation: CASSLMADGNTEAFF.

The V call is TRBV6-1, the J call TRBJ2-5, with 7 bases fitting TRBD1. The CDR3 length is 14 residues. Looked up from germline, CDR1 is MNHNS and CDR2 is SASEGT. With V trimmed by 4 bases and J by 1 base, 3 bases remained unmatched. The CDR3 loop reads CASSVSGGQETQYF. CDR3 sequence (DNA): TGTGCCAGCAGTGTATCAGGGGGCCAAGAGACCCAGTACTTC.

CDR3 bases: TGTGCCAGCAGCTCCACGGGGACTCTTTCAGATACGCAGTATTTT. As protein: CASSSTGTLSDTQYF. The chain joins TRBV7-3 to TRBJ2-3; maybe TRBD2 (6 bases). The CDR3 has 15 residues. Germline V gives CDR1 SGHTA, CDR2 FQGTGA. Trimming removed 4 bases at V and 4 bases at J, with 15 bases between.

This clone was counted between two and nine times. The chain couples TRBV7-7 to TRBJ2-5; 8 nucleotides agree with TRBD1. V lost 2 bases, J lost 5 bases, and 4 bases stayed unmatched. The germline V gene encodes CDR1 SSHAT and CDR2 FNYEAQ (reference sequence). The CDR3 runs to 14 residues. The CDR3, as DNA: TGTGCCAGCAGCTTACAGGGGGCAGGGGAGACCCAGTACTTC. It encodes CASSLQGAGETQYF.

The genes are TRBV4-2 and TRBJ2-1; D is perhaps TRBD2 (5 bases). V lost 0 bases and J 3 bases, leaving 9 bases between the germline ends. CDR3 length equals 15 residues. Germline loops: CDR1 LGHNA, CDR2 YNFKEQ. CDR3 protein: CASSQDRTDYNEQFF. The CDR3 DNA is TGTGCCAGCAGCCAAGATCGGACTGACTACAATGAGCAGTTCTTC.

V is TRBV18 and J is TRBJ1-5; perhaps TRBD1 as D (6 bases). Germline assignment: CDR1 KGHSH and CDR2 LQKENI. The length of the CDR3 is 15 residues. Trimming pared 6 bases from V and 6 bases from J, leaving 18 bases between. In DNA form, the CDR3 reads TGTGCCAGCTCCCCAGGGGAGGGTGCGATTCAGCCCCAGCATTTT. It yields the protein CASSPGEGAIQPQHF. Full variable domain (outside the CDR3, taken from reference TRBV18 and TRBJ1-5): NAGVMQNPRHLVRRRGQEARLRCSPMKGHSHVYWYRQLPEEGLKFMVYLQKENIIDESGMPKERFSAEFPKEGPSILRIQQVVRGDSAAYFCASSPGEGAIQPQHFGDGTRLSIL.

V usage is TRBV19 and J usage is TRBJ2-5, with D possibly TRBD1 on 8 matching bases. Germline V lookup: CDR1 LNHDA, CDR2 SQIVND (reference sequence). V shed 6 bases and J shed 5 bases, with 16 bases lying between them. The CDR3 loop spans 14 amino acids. CDR3 in amino acids: CASSPNRGGETQYF. The CDR3 region has the DNA TGTGCCAGTAGCCCTAACAGGGGGGGGGAGACCCAGTACTTC.

The gene calls are TRBV5-5 and TRBJ1-2, with 12 nucleotides matching TRBD1. V lost 4 bases, J lost 5 bases, and 6 bases stayed unmatched. The CDR3 spans 15 residues. Germline assignment: CDR1 SGHKS and CDR2 YYEKEE (reference sequence). CDR3 residues: CASSPGQGAAYGYTF. As DNA, the CDR3 is TGTGCCAGCAGCCCGGGACAGGGGGCCGCATATGGCTACACCTTC.

This chain links TRBV9 with TRBJ1-2; D is uncertain. Germline CDR1 reads SGDLS; CDR2 reads YYNGEE. This CDR3 comprises 14 residues. The germline V and J ends were trimmed by 4 bases and 0 bases, with 10 bases remaining between them. This CDR3 is CASSLQISNYGYTF. CDR3 sequence (DNA): TGTGCCAGCAGCTTACAGATATCTAACTATGGCTACACCTTC.

This clone was picked up one time. As DNA, the CDR3 is TGTGCCATCAGTGAAGTCGGGACAGGGGGCGCTGGGGCCAACGTCCTGACTTTC. This translates into CAISEVGTGGAGANVLTF. The chain is built from TRBV10-3 and TRBJ2-6; 12 bases match TRBD1. The CDR3 sequence is 18 residues long. Germline CDR1 ENHRY, CDR2 SYGVKD. Trimming took 3 bases from V and 2 from J; bases not matched to a gene: 5.

This clone was seen only once. The V gene is TRBV5-6, the J gene TRBJ2-3; TRBD2 is a possible D gene (7 bases). V lost 2 bases and J 0 bases, leaving 22 bases between the germline ends. Germline V gene sequence: CDR1 SGHDT, CDR2 YYEEEE. The CDR3 sequence is 19 residues long. The CDR3 region is CASSFGVGQQRDSTDTQYF. For the CDR3, the DNA is TGTGCCAGCAGCTTCGGTGTAGGACAGCAGCGGGATAGCACAGATACGCAGTATTTT. Variable domain in full (rest from reference TRBV5-6 and TRBJ2-3): DAGVTQSPTHLIKTRGQQVTLRCSPKSGHDTVSWYQQALGQGPQFIFQYYEEEERQRGNFPDRFSGHQFPNYSSELNVNALLLGDSALYLCASSFGVGQQRDSTDTQYFGPGTRLTVL.

J is TRBJ2-2 and V is TRBV5-1; possibly TRBD2 for D (7 bases). Germline V gives CDR1 SGHRS, CDR2 YFSETQ. Between the trimmed V and J ends, which lost 0 bases and 3 bases, there was a span of 15 bases. CDR3 size: 17 residues. The CDR3 protein is CASSLEPGGLDTGELFF. DNA of the CDR3: TGCGCCAGCAGCTTGGAGCCGGGGGGCTTGGACACCGGGGAGCTGTTTTTT.

The genes are TRBV29-1 and TRBJ2-3; D perhaps matches TRBD1 (8 bases). Looked up from germline, CDR1 is SQVTM and CDR2 is ANQGSEA. The CDR3 contains 15 residues. The V gene lost 6 bases and the J gene lost 2 bases, with 18 bases spanning the gap. As DNA, the CDR3 is TGCAGCGTCGGAAAGACAGGGGACTACACAGATACGCAGTATTTT. Its translation: CSVGKTGDYTDTQYF.

The chain combines TRBV6-6 with TRBJ2-3, with TRBD2 identical over 7 bases. The V segment lost 7 bases and the J segment 8 bases; nucleotides outside the gene matches: 15. CDR1 and CDR2 (germline): MNHNY, SVGAGI (reference sequence). This CDR3 has 15 residues. Written as DNA, the CDR3 is TGTGCCAGCATAAAGCGGGACTCAACATCGGGTACGCAGTATTTT. It codes for CASIKRDSTSGTQYF.

The chain recombines TRBV5-4 with TRBJ2-5, with 7 bases identical to TRBD2. The germline CDR1 and CDR2 sequences are SGHNT and YYREEE (reference sequence). There are 14 residues in the CDR3. V trimming: 3 bases; J trimming: 4 bases; junction bases outside the gene matches: 6. The CDR3 nucleotides are TGTGCCAGCAGCTCAGCGGGATTCGGAGAGACCCAGTACTTC. This sequence encodes CASSSAGFGETQYF.

The CDR3 here is CASTISQGGEQYF. The CDR3 DNA sequence: TGTGCCAGTACCATCAGCCAGGGAGGCGAGCAGTACTTC. The gene calls are TRBV19 and TRBJ2-7; tentatively, D is TRBD2 (6 bases). This CDR3 comprises 13 residues. V lost 7 bases to trimming and J lost 6 bases, with 16 bases between them. Germline V CDR1 and CDR2: LNHDA, SQIVND (reference sequence).